Here is one T cell receptor beta chain with its context. The sample originates from a study of T cell changes during pregnancy in multiple sclerosis. The assay was immunoSEQ multiplex PCR, and TCRdb's table has in-frame clones only and misses some. The sample has about 36,000 clones, more than 75% seen once; the top ten hold approximately 0.5%. With V trimmed by 5 bases and J by 5 bases, 0 bases remained unmatched. This CDR3 contains 11 residues. The germline CDR1 and CDR2 sequences are DFQATT and SNEGSKA (reference sequence). The specimen comprised CD4+ T cells from peripheral blood mononuclear cells, sampled in the first trimester of pregnancy. The source of this sequence is a female donor with multiple sclerosis, enrolled in a pregnancy study. J is TRBJ1-2 and V is TRBV20-1; TRBD1 aligns across 9 bases. The CDR3 region has the DNA TGCAGTGCTGGGACAGGGTATGGCTACACCTTC. This encodes CSAGTGYGYTF.